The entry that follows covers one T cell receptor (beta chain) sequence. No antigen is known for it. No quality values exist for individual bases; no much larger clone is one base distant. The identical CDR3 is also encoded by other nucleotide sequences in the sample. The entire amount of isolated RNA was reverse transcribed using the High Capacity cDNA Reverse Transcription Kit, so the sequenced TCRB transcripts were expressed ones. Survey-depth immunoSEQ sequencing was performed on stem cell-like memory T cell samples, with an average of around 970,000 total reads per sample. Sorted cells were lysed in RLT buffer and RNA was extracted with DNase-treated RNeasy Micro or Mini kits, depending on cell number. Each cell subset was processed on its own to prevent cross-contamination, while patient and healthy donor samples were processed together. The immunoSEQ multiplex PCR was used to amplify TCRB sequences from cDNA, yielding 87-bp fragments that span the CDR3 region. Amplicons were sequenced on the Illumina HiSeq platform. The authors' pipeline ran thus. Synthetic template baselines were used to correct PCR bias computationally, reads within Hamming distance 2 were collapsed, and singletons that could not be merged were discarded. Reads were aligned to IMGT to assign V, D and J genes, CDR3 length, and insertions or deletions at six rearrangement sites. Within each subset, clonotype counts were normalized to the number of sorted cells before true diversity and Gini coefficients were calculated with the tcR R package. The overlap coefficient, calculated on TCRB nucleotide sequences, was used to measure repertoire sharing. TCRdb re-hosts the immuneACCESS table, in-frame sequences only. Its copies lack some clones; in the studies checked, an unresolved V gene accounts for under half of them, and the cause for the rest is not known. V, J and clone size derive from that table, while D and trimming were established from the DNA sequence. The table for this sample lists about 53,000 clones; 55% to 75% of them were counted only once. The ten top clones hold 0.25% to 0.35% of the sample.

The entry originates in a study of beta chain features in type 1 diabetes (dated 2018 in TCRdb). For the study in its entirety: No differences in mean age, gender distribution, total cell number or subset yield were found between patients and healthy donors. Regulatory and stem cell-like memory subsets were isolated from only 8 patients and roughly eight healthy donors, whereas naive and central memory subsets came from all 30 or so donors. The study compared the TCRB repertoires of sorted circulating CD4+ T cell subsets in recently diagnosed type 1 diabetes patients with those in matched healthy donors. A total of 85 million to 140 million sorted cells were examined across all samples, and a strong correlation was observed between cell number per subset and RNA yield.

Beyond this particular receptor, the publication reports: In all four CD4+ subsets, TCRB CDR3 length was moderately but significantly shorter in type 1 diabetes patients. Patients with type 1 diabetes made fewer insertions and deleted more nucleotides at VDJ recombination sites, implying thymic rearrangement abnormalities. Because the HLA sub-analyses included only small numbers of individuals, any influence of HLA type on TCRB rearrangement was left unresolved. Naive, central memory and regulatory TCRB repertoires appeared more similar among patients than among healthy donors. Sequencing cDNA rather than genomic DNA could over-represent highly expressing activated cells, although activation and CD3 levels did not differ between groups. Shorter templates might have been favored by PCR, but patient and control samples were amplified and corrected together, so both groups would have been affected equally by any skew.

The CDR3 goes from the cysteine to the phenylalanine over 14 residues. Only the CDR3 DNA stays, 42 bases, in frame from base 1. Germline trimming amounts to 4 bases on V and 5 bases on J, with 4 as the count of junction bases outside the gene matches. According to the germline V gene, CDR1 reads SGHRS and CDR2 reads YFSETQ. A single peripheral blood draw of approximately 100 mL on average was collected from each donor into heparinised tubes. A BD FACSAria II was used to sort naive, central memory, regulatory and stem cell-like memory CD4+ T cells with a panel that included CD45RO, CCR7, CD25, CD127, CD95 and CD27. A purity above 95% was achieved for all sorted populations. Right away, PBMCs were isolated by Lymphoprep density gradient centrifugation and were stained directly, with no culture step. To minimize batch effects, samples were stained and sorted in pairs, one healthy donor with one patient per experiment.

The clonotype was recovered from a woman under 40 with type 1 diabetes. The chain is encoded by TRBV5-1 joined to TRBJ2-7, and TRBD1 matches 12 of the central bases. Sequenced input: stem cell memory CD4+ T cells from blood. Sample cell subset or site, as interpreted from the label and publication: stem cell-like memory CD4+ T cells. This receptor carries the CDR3 CASSPGTGGNEQYF. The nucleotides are TGCGCCAGCAGCCCCGGGACAGGGGGCAACGAGCAGTACTTC.